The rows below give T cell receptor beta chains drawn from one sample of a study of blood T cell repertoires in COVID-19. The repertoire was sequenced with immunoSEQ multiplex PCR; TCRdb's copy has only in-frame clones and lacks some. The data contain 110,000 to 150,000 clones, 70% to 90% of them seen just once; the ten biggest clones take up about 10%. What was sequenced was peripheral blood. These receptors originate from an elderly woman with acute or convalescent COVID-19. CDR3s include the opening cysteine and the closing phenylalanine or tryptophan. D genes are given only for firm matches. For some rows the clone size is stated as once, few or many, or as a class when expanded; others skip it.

CDR3 protein: CASSPGTGGSYEQYF
CDR3 DNA: TGTGCCAGCTCACCCGGGACAGGTGGGTCCTACGAGCAGTACTTC
J gene: TRBJ2-7
D gene: TRBD1
V gene: TRBV18
CDR3 length: 15
clone size: -

CDR3 protein: CASRRTGAGYGYTF
CDR3 DNA: TGTGCCAGCAGAAGAACAGGGGCCGGCTATGGCTACACCTTC
J gene: TRBJ1-2
D gene: TRBD1
V gene: TRBV6-5
CDR3 length: 14
clone size: -

CDR3 protein: CASSLNPGGPHEQYF
CDR3 DNA: TGCGCCAGCAGCTTGAATCCCGGGGGGCCTCACGAGCAGTACTTC
J gene: TRBJ2-7
D gene: -
V gene: TRBV5-1
CDR3 length: 15
clone size: -

CDR3 protein: CASRKGDSGANVLTF
CDR3 DNA: TGTGCCAGTAGAAAAGGGGACTCTGGGGCCAACGTCCTGACTTTC
J gene: TRBJ2-6
D gene: -
V gene: TRBV19
CDR3 length: 15
clone size: once

CDR3 protein: CAWSVQFTLHF
CDR3 DNA: TGTGCCTGGAGTGTACAATTCACCCTCCACTTT
J gene: TRBJ1-6
D gene: -
V gene: TRBV30
CDR3 length: 11
clone size: -

CDR3 protein: CASSARDRGRGYTF
CDR3 DNA: TGTGCCAGCAGCGCGAGGGACAGGGGTCGGGGCTACACCTTC
J gene: TRBJ1-2
D gene: TRBD1
V gene: TRBV7-2
CDR3 length: 14
clone size: once

CDR3 protein: CASSLLGQGASQPQHF
CDR3 DNA: TGTGCCAGCTCTCTCCTCGGACAGGGGGCTAGTCAGCCCCAGCATTTT
J gene: TRBJ1-5
D gene: TRBD1
V gene: TRBV18
CDR3 length: 16
clone size: -

CDR3 protein: CASSRVSLHSNQPQHF
CDR3 DNA: TGTGCCAGCAGCCGGGTCTCACTTCATAGCAATCAGCCCCAGCATTTT
J gene: TRBJ1-5
D gene: -
V gene: TRBV27
CDR3 length: 16
clone size: once

CDR3 protein: CASRSGGLSYNEQFF
CDR3 DNA: TGTGCCAGTAGAAGCGGGGGCCTTTCCTACAATGAGCAGTTCTTC
J gene: TRBJ2-1
D gene: TRBD2
V gene: TRBV19
CDR3 length: 15
clone size: -

CDR3 protein: CASSGGSSWTEAFF
CDR3 DNA: TGTGCCAGCAGCGGGGGGTCCTCATGGACTGAAGCTTTCTTT
J gene: TRBJ1-1
D gene: -
V gene: TRBV5-6
CDR3 length: 14
clone size: -

CDR3 protein: CASSQGGGNTIYF
CDR3 DNA: TGTGCCAGCAGCCAAGGCGGAGGAAACACCATATATTTT
J gene: TRBJ1-3
D gene: -
V gene: TRBV3-1/TRBV3-2
CDR3 length: 13
clone size: -

CDR3 protein: CASSYSRDRDGYTF
CDR3 DNA: TGTGCCAGCAGTTACTCGAGGGACAGGGACGGCTACACCTTC
J gene: TRBJ1-2
D gene: TRBD1
V gene: TRBV6-5
CDR3 length: 14
clone size: -

CDR3 protein: CAWSVLRDYNEQFF
CDR3 DNA: TGTGCCTGGAGTGTTCTGCGCGATTACAATGAGCAGTTCTTC
J gene: TRBJ2-1
D gene: -
V gene: TRBV30
CDR3 length: 14
clone size: -

CDR3 protein: CATSRVAGGGGQGQPQHF
CDR3 DNA: TGTGCCACCAGCAGAGTGGCGGGGGGCGGAGGACAAGGTCAGCCCCAGCATTTT
J gene: TRBJ1-5
D gene: -
V gene: TRBV15
CDR3 length: 18
clone size: once

CDR3 protein: CASRITGVMNTEAFF
CDR3 DNA: TGTGCCAGTAGGATCACGGGGGTCATGAACACTGAAGCTTTCTTT
J gene: TRBJ1-1
D gene: -
V gene: TRBV19
CDR3 length: 15
clone size: -

CDR3 protein: CASSQVGGNQPQHF
CDR3 DNA: TGCGCCAGCAGCCAAGTAGGGGGCAATCAGCCCCAGCATTTT
J gene: TRBJ1-5
D gene: -
V gene: TRBV4-1
CDR3 length: 14
clone size: -

CDR3 protein: CASSLTAGTDYEQYF
CDR3 DNA: TGCGCCAGCAGCTTGACTGCCGGGACAGACTACGAGCAGTACTTC
J gene: TRBJ2-7
D gene: TRBD1
V gene: TRBV5-1
CDR3 length: 15
clone size: -

CDR3 protein: CASSLNNRGTGGGGYTF
CDR3 DNA: TGTGCCAGCAGCTTAAATAATCGTGGGACAGGGGGCGGTGGCTACACCTTC
J gene: TRBJ1-2
D gene: TRBD1
V gene: TRBV7-2
CDR3 length: 17
clone size: -

CDR3 protein: CASSSVDRSNQPQHF
CDR3 DNA: TGTGCCAGCTCATCGGTAGACAGAAGCAATCAGCCCCAGCATTTT
J gene: TRBJ1-5
D gene: -
V gene: TRBV18
CDR3 length: 15
clone size: -

CDR3 protein: CASSQDRRHPVLSNQPQHF
CDR3 DNA: TGCGCCAGCAGCCAAGATCGGCGACACCCGGTACTTAGCAATCAGCCCCAGCATTTT
J gene: TRBJ1-5
D gene: -
V gene: TRBV4-1
CDR3 length: 19
clone size: once

CDR3 protein: CASRWDSQNEKLFF
CDR3 DNA: TGTGCCAGCAGGTGGGACAGTCAGAATGAAAAACTGTTTTTT
J gene: TRBJ1-4
D gene: TRBD1
V gene: TRBV2
CDR3 length: 14
clone size: -

CDR3 protein: CASRPSGLDNEQFF
CDR3 DNA: TGTGCCAGCAGACCTAGCGGGCTCGACAATGAGCAGTTCTTC
J gene: TRBJ2-1
D gene: TRBD2
V gene: TRBV9
CDR3 length: 14
clone size: -

CDR3 protein: CASSPGQGATEAFF
CDR3 DNA: TGTGCCAGCTCACCGGGGCAGGGGGCCACTGAAGCTTTCTTT
J gene: TRBJ1-1
D gene: TRBD1
V gene: TRBV18
CDR3 length: 14
clone size: -

CDR3 protein: CSVGQRNTEAFF
CDR3 DNA: TGCAGCGTTGGGCAGCGGAACACTGAAGCTTTCTTT
J gene: TRBJ1-1
D gene: -
V gene: TRBV29-1
CDR3 length: 12
clone size: few

CDR3 protein: CASSIDRGDTEAFF
CDR3 DNA: TGTGCCAGCTCAATTGACAGGGGCGACACTGAAGCTTTCTTT
J gene: TRBJ1-1
D gene: TRBD1
V gene: TRBV18
CDR3 length: 14
clone size: -

CDR3 protein: CASSYVPGGGNEQFF
CDR3 DNA: TGTGCCAGCAGTTACGTCCCAGGGGGTGGCAATGAGCAGTTCTTC
J gene: TRBJ2-1
D gene: TRBD1
V gene: TRBV6-6
CDR3 length: 15
clone size: -

CDR3 protein: CASSQGLAEQETQYF
CDR3 DNA: TGCGCCAGCAGCCAAGGACTAGCGGAACAAGAGACCCAGTACTTC
J gene: TRBJ2-5
D gene: TRBD2
V gene: TRBV4-1
CDR3 length: 15
clone size: -

CDR3 protein: CASSLGPGTGVGEQYF
CDR3 DNA: TGTGCCAGCAGCTTGGGACCCGGGACAGGGGTTGGCGAGCAGTACTTC
J gene: TRBJ2-7
D gene: TRBD1
V gene: TRBV5-5
CDR3 length: 16
clone size: -

CDR3 protein: CASSLYQGTEAFF
CDR3 DNA: TGTGCCAGCAGTTTATATCAGGGGACTGAAGCTTTCTTT
J gene: TRBJ1-1
D gene: -
V gene: TRBV27
CDR3 length: 13
clone size: -

CDR3 protein: CASSAQGTEGTGELFF
CDR3 DNA: TGTGCCAGCAGCGCCCAGGGGACAGAGGGAACCGGGGAGCTGTTTTTT
J gene: TRBJ2-2
D gene: TRBD1
V gene: TRBV9
CDR3 length: 16
clone size: -

CDR3 protein: CASSDRLNTEAFF
CDR3 DNA: TGTGCCAGCAGTGACAGGTTGAACACTGAAGCTTTCTTT
J gene: TRBJ1-1
D gene: -
V gene: TRBV12-3/TRBV12-4
CDR3 length: 13
clone size: -

CDR3 protein: CASSLGERGRVQPQHF
CDR3 DNA: TGTGCCAGCAGCCTAGGAGAAAGGGGGCGCGTTCAGCCCCAGCATTTT
J gene: TRBJ1-5
D gene: TRBD1
V gene: TRBV7-2
CDR3 length: 16
clone size: -

CDR3 protein: CASSPPMTGYEQYF
CDR3 DNA: TGTGCCAGCTCACCGCCAATGACAGGCTACGAGCAGTACTTC
J gene: TRBJ2-7
D gene: -
V gene: TRBV18
CDR3 length: 14
clone size: once

CDR3 protein: CASSQLPSPLNEKLFF
CDR3 DNA: TGTGCCAGCTCCCAGTTGCCATCCCCTCTTAATGAAAAACTGTTTTTT
J gene: TRBJ1-4
D gene: -
V gene: TRBV7-9
CDR3 length: 16
clone size: -

CDR3 protein: CASSTHRAVQPQHF
CDR3 DNA: TGTGCCAGCAGTACCCACAGGGCGGTTCAGCCCCAGCATTTT
J gene: TRBJ1-5
D gene: -
V gene: TRBV6-5
CDR3 length: 14
clone size: -

CDR3 protein: CAWSVRGMDYGYTF
CDR3 DNA: TGTGCCTGGAGTGTACGGGGTATGGACTATGGCTACACCTTC
J gene: TRBJ1-2
D gene: -
V gene: TRBV30
CDR3 length: 14
clone size: -

CDR3 protein: CASSLRWGSSYNSPLHF
CDR3 DNA: TGTGCCAGCAGTTTACGGTGGGGCAGCTCCTATAATTCACCCCTCCACTTT
J gene: TRBJ1-6
D gene: -
V gene: TRBV27
CDR3 length: 17
clone size: -

CDR3 protein: CASSLTGRETQYF
CDR3 DNA: TGCGCCAGCAGCTTGACAGGTAGAGAGACCCAGTACTTC
J gene: TRBJ2-5
D gene: -
V gene: TRBV5-1
CDR3 length: 13
clone size: -

CDR3 protein: CASSSSGGAYF
CDR3 DNA: TGTGCCAGCAGCTCCTCCGGCGGGGCTTACTTC
J gene: TRBJ1-2
D gene: -
V gene: TRBV7-9
CDR3 length: 11
clone size: once

CDR3 protein: CATSRGSRNTGTQETQYF
CDR3 DNA: TGTGCCACCAGCAGAGGTAGCCGGAACACAGGGACCCAAGAGACCCAGTACTTC
J gene: TRBJ2-5
D gene: -
V gene: TRBV15
CDR3 length: 18
clone size: -

CDR3 protein: CSVAGATNEKLFF
CDR3 DNA: TGCAGCGTTGCAGGGGCAACTAATGAAAAACTGTTTTTT
J gene: TRBJ1-4
D gene: -
V gene: TRBV29-1
CDR3 length: 13
clone size: -

CDR3 protein: CASSQGTPTGNEKLFF
CDR3 DNA: TGTGCCAGTAGTCAGGGGACACCCACGGGGAATGAAAAACTGTTTTTT
J gene: TRBJ1-4
D gene: -
V gene: TRBV19
CDR3 length: 16
clone size: -

CDR3 protein: CASSLEGARTEAFF
CDR3 DNA: TGCGCCAGCAGCTTGGAGGGGGCGCGGACTGAAGCTTTCTTT
J gene: TRBJ1-1
D gene: TRBD1
V gene: TRBV5-1
CDR3 length: 14
clone size: -

CDR3 protein: CASRRDSNSPLHF
CDR3 DNA: TGTGCCAGCAGGCGGGACAGCAATTCACCCCTCCACTTT
J gene: TRBJ1-6
D gene: TRBD1
V gene: TRBV28
CDR3 length: 13
clone size: -

CDR3 protein: CASSIQQGAYNEQFF
CDR3 DNA: TGTGCCAGTAGTATCCAGCAGGGGGCCTACAATGAGCAGTTCTTC
J gene: TRBJ2-1
D gene: TRBD1
V gene: TRBV19
CDR3 length: 15
clone size: -

CDR3 protein: CASSKGQGVGDTEAFF
CDR3 DNA: TGCGCCAGCAGCAAGGGACAGGGGGTCGGGGACACTGAAGCTTTCTTT
J gene: TRBJ1-1
D gene: TRBD1
V gene: TRBV5-1
CDR3 length: 16
clone size: -

CDR3 protein: CSVVESSGGARETQYF
CDR3 DNA: TGCAGCGTCGTAGAGTCTAGCGGGGGGGCGAGGGAGACCCAGTACTTC
J gene: TRBJ2-5
D gene: TRBD2
V gene: TRBV29-1
CDR3 length: 16
clone size: -

CDR3 protein: CASSNRGVSNQPQHF
CDR3 DNA: TGTGCCAGCAGCAACCGGGGGGTAAGCAATCAGCCCCAGCATTTT
J gene: TRBJ1-5
D gene: -
V gene: TRBV5-6
CDR3 length: 15
clone size: once

CDR3 protein: CASSLAGGAGEQYF
CDR3 DNA: TGTGCCAGCAGCTTGGCGGGGGGGGCGGGCGAGCAGTACTTC
J gene: TRBJ2-7
D gene: TRBD2
V gene: TRBV5-4
CDR3 length: 14
clone size: -

CDR3 protein: CASSPLGGLGYTF
CDR3 DNA: TGTGCCAGCAGTCCCCTTGGCGGGCTTGGCTACACCTTC
J gene: TRBJ1-2
D gene: -
V gene: TRBV27
CDR3 length: 13
clone size: few

CDR3 protein: CASSRGASGGAETQYF
CDR3 DNA: TGTGCCAGCAGTCGAGGGGCTAGCGGGGGGGCGGAGACCCAGTACTTC
J gene: TRBJ2-5
D gene: TRBD2
V gene: TRBV4-2
CDR3 length: 16
clone size: -

CDR3 protein: CASSQGRGDTQYF
CDR3 DNA: TGCGCCAGCAGCCAAGGGAGAGGAGATACGCAGTATTTT
J gene: TRBJ2-3
D gene: -
V gene: TRBV4-3
CDR3 length: 13
clone size: -

CDR3 protein: CASKRQGIETQYF
CDR3 DNA: TGTGCCAGTAAAAGACAGGGTATAGAGACCCAGTACTTC
J gene: TRBJ2-5
D gene: TRBD1
V gene: TRBV19
CDR3 length: 13
clone size: -

CDR3 protein: CASSSGGAYNEQFF
CDR3 DNA: TGTGCCAGCAGCAGCGGGGGGGCCTACAATGAGCAGTTCTTC
J gene: TRBJ2-1
D gene: TRBD2
V gene: TRBV6-2/TRBV6-3
CDR3 length: 14
clone size: -

CDR3 protein: CSVMTGGNYGYTF
CDR3 DNA: TGCAGCGTCATGACAGGGGGCAACTATGGCTACACCTTC
J gene: TRBJ1-2
D gene: TRBD1
V gene: TRBV29-1
CDR3 length: 13
clone size: few

CDR3 protein: CASSQVFGFGAFF
CDR3 DNA: TGCGCCAGCAGCCAAGTTTTCGGTTTCGGAGCTTTCTTT
J gene: TRBJ1-1
D gene: -
V gene: TRBV4-3
CDR3 length: 13
clone size: few

CDR3 protein: CASSRQGYEQYF
CDR3 DNA: TGTGCCAGCAGCCGACAGGGCTACGAGCAGTACTTC
J gene: TRBJ2-7
D gene: TRBD1
V gene: TRBV3-1/TRBV3-2
CDR3 length: 12
clone size: -

CDR3 protein: CASSLFRDNEQFF
CDR3 DNA: TGCGCCAGCAGCTTGTTCAGGGACAATGAGCAGTTCTTC
J gene: TRBJ2-1
D gene: -
V gene: TRBV5-1
CDR3 length: 13
clone size: -